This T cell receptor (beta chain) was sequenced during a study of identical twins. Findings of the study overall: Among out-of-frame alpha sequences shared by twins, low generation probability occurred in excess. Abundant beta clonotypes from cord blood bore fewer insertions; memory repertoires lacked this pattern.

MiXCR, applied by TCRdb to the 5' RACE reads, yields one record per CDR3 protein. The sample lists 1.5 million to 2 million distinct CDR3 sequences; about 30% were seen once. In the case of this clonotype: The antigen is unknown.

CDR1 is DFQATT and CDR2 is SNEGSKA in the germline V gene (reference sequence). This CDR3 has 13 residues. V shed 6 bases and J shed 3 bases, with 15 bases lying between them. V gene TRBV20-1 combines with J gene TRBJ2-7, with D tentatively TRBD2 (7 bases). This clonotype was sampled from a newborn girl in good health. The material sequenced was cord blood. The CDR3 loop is CSAPVGGRYEQYF. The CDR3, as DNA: TGCAGTGCCCCTGTCGGGGGGCGCTACGAGCAGTACTTC.